Following are 30 T cell receptor beta chains from one sample sequenced in a study of cytomegalovirus exposure and HLA in healthy donors (TCRdb year 2017). Libraries were constructed by the immunoSEQ multiplex PCR assay. A mixture of 60 forward primers for TCR Vbeta segments and 13 reverse primers for TCR Jbeta segments was used in the multiplex PCR. In its TCRdb copy, this immuneACCESS table keeps in-frame sequences only and misses some clones. Where compared with another copy, unresolved V genes explain less than half of these, and the others have no known cause. The sample profile shows fewer than 200,000 clones; about 72% of them were found once. Jointly, the top ten make up around 2.3% of the sample. Sequenced sample: PBMCs. The receptors come from a human donor in good health.

J is TRBJ1-2 and V is TRBV19, with 10 bases matching TRBD1. The CDR3 extends over 15 amino acids. CDR1 and CDR2 (germline): LNHDA, SQIVND (reference sequence). The junction had 7 bases not matched to a gene; V was cut back by 5 bases and J by 4 bases. The CDR3 coding sequence is TGTGCCAGTAGTGAACCGGGACAGGGGCTCTATGGCTACACCTTC. This codes for CASSEPGQGLYGYTF.

In the case of this clone: Other DNA sequences within the sample encode an identical CDR3. V usage is TRBV5-1 and J usage is TRBJ2-7; D is perhaps TRBD2 (5 bases). Trimming left V 0 bases short and J 2 bases short, with 9 bases between. This CDR3 comprises 14 residues. Germline loops: CDR1 SGHRS, CDR2 YFSETQ. This CDR3 is CASSLVGGTYEQYF. Here the CDR3 DNA reads TGCGCCAGCAGCTTGGTCGGAGGAACCTACGAGCAGTACTTC.

The chain has TRBV5-1 and TRBJ1-5; 9 bases match TRBD1. Germline CDR1 SGHRS, CDR2 YFSETQ. This CDR3 is built from 16 residues. Trimming took 4 bases from V and 1 from J; bases not matched to a gene: 6. CDR3 bases: TGCGCCAGCAGCCCCGCCGGGACAGGGAGCAATCAGCCCCAGCATTTT. Protein product: CASSPAGTGSNQPQHF.

The chain carries TRBV5-1 and TRBJ2-1, with a possible D match to TRBD1 (5 bases). Germline V gene lookup returns CDR1 SGHRS and CDR2 YFSETQ. This CDR3 has 13 residues. The V end lost 0 bases, the J end lost 4 bases, and 5 bases lay between the germline ends. The CDR3 region has the DNA TGCGCCAGCAGCTTGGGACAGTACAATGAGCAGTTCTTC. It encodes CASSLGQYNEQFF.

About this clone itself: One end of the junction varies from germline; a read error may be responsible. The V call is TRBV4-3, the J call TRBJ1-2; D is possibly TRBD1 (5 bases). The CDR3 loop spans 16 amino acids. Germline loops: CDR1 LGHNA, CDR2 YSLEER. CDR3 region: CASSQGWEQDIYGYTF. Written as DNA, the CDR3 is TGCGCCAGCAGTCAAGGTTGGGAACAGGATATCTATGGCTACACCTTC.

This chain uses TRBV19 with TRBJ1-5, with D tentatively TRBD1 (5 bases). There are 16 residues in the CDR3. V was shortened by 1 base and J by 2 bases, with 12 bases between the two germline ends. Germline CDR1 is LNHDA and CDR2 is SQIVND (reference sequence). In nucleotides, the CDR3 is TGTGCCAGTAGTATAGTCGGGAGGGGTGGCAATCAGCCCCAGCATTTT. Protein sequence: CASSIVGRGGNQPQHF.

In its sample, this clone was seen a few times. The chain recombines TRBV19 with TRBJ1-5; maybe TRBD1 (6 bases). Per germline, CDR1 LNHDA and CDR2 SQIVND (reference sequence). CDR3 length equals 14 residues. Between the trimmed V and J ends, which lost 5 bases and 3 bases, there was a span of 11 bases. Written as DNA, the CDR3 is TGTGCCAGTAGTTTCGGGACACCCAATCAGCCCCAGCATTTT. It encodes CASSFGTPNQPQHF. The complete variable domain, with remaining parts taken from reference TRBV19 and TRBJ1-5, reads DGGITQSPKYLFRKEGQNVTLSCEQNLNHDAMYWYRQDPGQGLRLIYYSQIVNDFQKGDIAEGYSVSREKKESFPLTVTSAQKNPTAFYLCASSFGTPNQPQHFGDGTRLSIL.

This clone was detected once. The gene calls are TRBV4-3 and TRBJ1-2; 10 positions agree with TRBD1. V gave up 0 bases and J gave up 2 bases; unmatched junction bases: 15. Looked up from germline, CDR1 is LGHNA and CDR2 is YSLEER. The CDR3 is 20 residues long. The CDR3 sequence: CASSQDPKGGQGIGNYGYTF. The CDR3 DNA sequence: TGCGCCAGCAGCCAAGATCCCAAGGGGGGACAGGGGATTGGGAACTATGGCTACACCTTC.

This clone was seen more than once but under ten times. This sequence joins TRBV7-9 and TRBJ1-5, with TRBD1 matching over 8 bases. This CDR3 is 14 amino acids long. CDR1 is SEHNR, CDR2 FQNEAQ, per germline (reference sequence). V was pared by 5 bases and J by 5 bases, with 5 bases of the junction left unmatched. CDR3: CASSRQGAYQPQHF. DNA of the CDR3: TGTGCCAGCAGCCGCCAGGGGGCCTATCAGCCCCAGCATTTT.

The chain recombines TRBV7-3 with TRBJ2-1; 11 bases fit TRBD2. V shed 1 base and J 8 bases; nucleotides not matched to a gene: 16. CDR1 SGHTA and CDR2 FQGTGA come from the germline V gene. The CDR3 is made up of 19 amino acids. The CDR3 region is CASSLRGPLAGDFVDEQFF. The CDR3 region has the DNA TGTGCCAGCAGCTTAAGGGGCCCACTAGCGGGGGACTTCGTCGATGAGCAGTTCTTC.

The V gene is TRBV29-1, the J gene TRBJ1-4; 9 bases are a match to TRBD1. This CDR3 has 13 amino acids. CDR1 is SQVTM, CDR2 ANQGSEA, per germline. Trimming cost V 6 bases and J 7 bases; bases outside gene matches: 6. The CDR3 protein is CSVEQTGGEKLFF. Written as DNA, the CDR3 is TGCAGCGTGGAGCAGACAGGGGGTGAAAAACTGTTTTTT.

The gene calls are TRBV18 and TRBJ1-5; D unclear. Germline V gene sequence: CDR1 KGHSH, CDR2 LQKENI. V was pared by 0 bases and J by 5 bases, with 8 bases between. The CDR3 is 14 residues long. The CDR3 protein is CASSPPGGYQPQHF. In DNA, the CDR3 is TGTGCCAGCTCACCACCGGGCGGGTATCAGCCCCAGCATTTT.

The chain carries TRBV6-1 and TRBJ1-2; D perhaps matches TRBD1 (5 bases). Trimming removed 2 bases from V and 4 bases from J, with 17 bases in between. CDR1 is MNHNS and CDR2 is SASEGT in the germline V gene. The length of the CDR3 is 16 residues. The CDR3 DNA reads TGTGCCAGCAGTGAATTCTCCCGACAGCCTGCCTATGGCTACACCTTC. This codes for CASSEFSRQPAYGYTF.

This clone has more than one count but fewer than ten. V and J are TRBV7-3 and TRBJ1-2; D is possibly TRBD1 (5 bases). V lost 3 bases and J lost 5, with 16 bases in between. CDR1 SGHTA and CDR2 FQGTGA come from the germline V gene. The CDR3 runs to 15 residues. The CDR3 region has the DNA TGTGCCAGCAGCTTTGGTGACGGGACTCAATATGGCTACACCTTC. It specifies CASSFGDGTQYGYTF.

The chain joins TRBV27 to TRBJ1-1; D perhaps matches TRBD1 (6 bases). The germline gives CDR1 MNHEY, CDR2 SMNVEV (reference sequence). There are 12 residues in the CDR3. Trimming removed 3 bases from V and 8 bases from J, with 10 bases in between. The CDR3 DNA follows: TGTGCCAGCAGTTTGGCCGGGACAGAAGCTTTCTTT. Its translation: CASSLAGTEAFF.

This clone showed up just once. V and J are TRBV27 and TRBJ1-2, with 8 bases that match TRBD1. Germline V gives CDR1 MNHEY, CDR2 SMNVEV (reference sequence). V gave up 6 bases and J gave up 8 bases; unmatched junction bases: 5. There are 12 residues in the CDR3. DNA of the CDR3: TGTGCCAGCAGGGACAGGGTGTGCGGCTACACCTTC. The encoded protein is CASRDRVCGYTF.

The genes are TRBV4-1 and TRBJ1-6; TRBD1 matches at 8 bases. The CDR3 runs to 13 residues. V shed 6 bases and J 10 bases; nucleotides not matched to a gene: 5. Germline CDR1 reads MGHRA; CDR2 reads YSYEKL. CDR3 DNA: TGCGCCAGCAGAGGGACAGGTTCCTCACCCCTCCACTTT. Translating it yields CASRGTGSSPLHF.

The CDR3 region has the DNA TGTGCCAGTAGTATTATAGGGGTGAACACCGGGGAGCTGTTTTTT. This codes for CASSIIGVNTGELFF. This chain joins TRBV19 and TRBJ2-2; perhaps TRBD1 as D (5 bases). The germline V gene encodes CDR1 LNHDA and CDR2 SQIVND (reference sequence). This CDR3 is built from 15 residues. Trimming stripped 3 bases from V and 1 base from J, with 9 bases between.

In its sample, this clone was seen a few times. V and J are TRBV7-9 and TRBJ2-5; TRBD2 matches at 9 bases. V lost 5 bases to trimming and J lost 2 bases; unmatched junction nucleotides: 12. CDR1 SEHNR and CDR2 FQNEAQ come from the germline V gene (reference sequence). The CDR3 covers 17 residues. The CDR3: CASSPPFLAGIQETQYF. CDR3 bases: TGTGCCAGCAGCCCGCCGTTCCTAGCGGGGATTCAAGAGACCCAGTACTTC.

This clone was seen a handful of times. The chain combines TRBV6-5 with TRBJ2-3; TRBD2 aligns across 8 bases. The CDR3 contains 15 residues. V gave up 2 bases and J gave up 6 bases; unmatched junction bases: 7. Germline lookup yields CDR1 MNHEY and CDR2 SVGAGI. The CDR3 protein is CASSYQSGGGDTQYF. In DNA, the CDR3 is TGTGCCAGCAGTTACCAGAGCGGGGGAGGGGATACGCAGTATTTT.

This chain uses TRBV2 with TRBJ2-2, with D tentatively TRBD2 (5 bases). With 6 bases removed from V and 5 bases from J, the gap between germline ends came to 16 bases. Per the germline V gene, CDR1 is SNHLY and CDR2 is FYNNEI. This CDR3 is built from 15 residues. CDR3 sequence (DNA): TGTGCCAGCAGCCTGGATACGACGGGGACCGGGGAGCTGTTTTTT. Residues: CASSLDTTGTGELFF.

The chain joins TRBV20-1 to TRBJ1-4, with a weak D call TRBD1 (5 bases). The CDR3 length is 9 residues. Trimming took off 5 bases at V and 14 bases at J, with 9 bases between the two ends. Germline V gene lookup returns CDR1 DFQATT and CDR2 SNEGSKA (reference sequence). The CDR3 sequence: CSALGLLFF. The CDR3 coding sequence is TGCAGTGCTTTGGGACTTCTGTTTTTT.

This rearrangement joins TRBV5-4 to TRBJ2-2; weak D call: TRBD1 (6 bases). The CDR3 totals 15 residues. CDR1 is SGHNT, CDR2 YYREEE, per germline (reference sequence). The germline V and J ends were trimmed by 0 bases and 3 bases, with 9 bases remaining between them. The DNA for the CDR3 is TGTGCCAGCAGCTTGGGACAGGCTTACACCGGGGAGCTGTTTTTT. Its translation: CASSLGQAYTGELFF.

The rearrangement joins TRBV7-8 to TRBJ1-1, with a possible D match to TRBD1 (5 bases). Germline-derived CDR1 and CDR2 are SGHVS and FQNEAQ. The CDR3 runs 12 residues. V was clipped by 2 bases and J by 7 bases, with 8 bases between them. CDR3 nucleotide sequence: TGTGCCAGCAGCTTATTGGGGGGTGAAGCTTTCTTT. It yields the protein CASSLLGGEAFF.

The rearrangement joins TRBV2 to TRBJ1-1; TRBD1 might be the D (6 bases). The CDR3 is 12 amino acids. CDR1 and CDR2 from the germline V gene are SNHLY and FYNNEI. The V and J ends lost 8 bases and 8 bases respectively, with 15 bases between them. The CDR3 DNA reads TGTGCCAGCCGGATCCGGGACATCGAAGCTTTCTTT. Protein: CASRIRDIEAFF.

The V and J genes are TRBV5-4 and TRBJ2-1; possible D gene TRBD2, 7 bases. This CDR3 spans 15 amino acids. V was clipped by 2 bases and J by 4 bases, with 13 bases between them. CDR1 and CDR2 (germline): SGHNT, YYREEE (reference sequence). As DNA, the CDR3 is TGTGCCAGCAGCTTACAGCGGGGACAATACAATGAGCAGTTCTTC. This codes for CASSLQRGQYNEQFF.

V usage is TRBV6-6 and J usage is TRBJ1-5, with a tentative D call TRBD1 (5 bases). Germline loops: CDR1 MNHNY, CDR2 SVGAGI (reference sequence). The CDR3 has 15 amino acids. V gave up 8 bases and J gave up 0 bases, with 14 bases separating them. The DNA of the CDR3 is TGTGCCAGCTCTTTGGGGGGTTATAGCAATCAGCCCCAGCATTTT. Its protein is CASSLGGYSNQPQHF.

This clone was observed a handful of times. The rearrangement links TRBV4-2 to TRBJ2-1, with D maybe TRBD1 (6 bases). The CDR3 totals 17 residues. The V gene lost 0 bases and the J gene lost 2 bases, with 14 bases spanning the gap. CDR1 is LGHNA, CDR2 YNFKEQ, per germline. CDR3 sequence: CASSQEGYGQTYNEQFF. The CDR3, as DNA: TGTGCCAGCAGCCAAGAAGGGTATGGACAGACCTACAATGAGCAGTTCTTC.

CDR3 sequence (DNA): TGTGCCATCACCTCTAGCGGGGAGGTTCTCAATGAGCAGTTCTTC. This gives the protein CAITSSGEVLNEQFF. The genes are TRBV10-3 and TRBJ2-1; 9 bases map to TRBD2. CDR3 length equals 15 residues. Germline lookup yields CDR1 ENHRY and CDR2 SYGVKD. V was clipped by 7 bases and J by 6 bases; unmatched bases: 10.

The genes are TRBV9 and TRBJ2-2, with 8 bases lining up with TRBD1. The germline CDR1 and CDR2 sequences are SGDLS and YYNGEE. The CDR3 spans 15 residues. V lost 3 bases to trimming and J lost 1 base; unmatched junction nucleotides: 2. CDR3 residues: CASSEQGGNTGELFF. DNA of the CDR3: TGTGCCAGCAGCGAACAGGGGGGGAACACCGGGGAGCTGTTTTTT.